This T cell receptor (beta chain) was identified in a study of glioma-infiltrating T cells after dendritic cell vaccination. Background on the study: Dendritic cell vaccine was injected intradermally three times, biweekly.

CDR1 is SQVTM and CDR2 is ANQGSEA in the germline V gene. V was trimmed by 6 bases and J by 8 bases, leaving 14 bases between them. The length of the CDR3 is 13 residues. The time point denotes: after dendritic cell vaccination, including at tumor progression/relapse. The primer mix had 60 V beta and 13 J beta primers. Here immunoSEQ multiplex PCR was the method, and the copy in TCRdb shows in-frame clones only, minus some. The table lists tens of thousands of clones, roughly four fifths of them singletons, with 5.5% to 8% in the top ten. The J gene is TRBJ1-6, the V gene TRBV29-1; a possible D gene is TRBD1 (6 bases). The source was blood, collected after dendritic cell vaccination. This clonotype was sampled from a human donor with glioblastoma. CDR3 protein: CSVQQGLDSPLHF. CDR3 in DNA: TGCAGCGTCCAACAGGGCTTGGATTCACCCCTCCACTTT.